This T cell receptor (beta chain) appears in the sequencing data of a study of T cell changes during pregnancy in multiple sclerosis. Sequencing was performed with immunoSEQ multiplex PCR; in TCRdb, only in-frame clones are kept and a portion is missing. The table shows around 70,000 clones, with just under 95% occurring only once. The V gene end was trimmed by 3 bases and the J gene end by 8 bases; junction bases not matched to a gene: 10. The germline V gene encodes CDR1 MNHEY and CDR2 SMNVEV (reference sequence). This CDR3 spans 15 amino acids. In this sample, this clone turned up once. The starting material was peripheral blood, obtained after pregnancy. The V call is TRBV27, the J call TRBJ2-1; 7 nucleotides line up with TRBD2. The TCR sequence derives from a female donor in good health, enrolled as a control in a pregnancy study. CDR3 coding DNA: TGTGCCAGCAGTTTCCGGACTAGATTGGGGGATGAGCAGTTCTTC. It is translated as CASSFRTRLGDEQFF.